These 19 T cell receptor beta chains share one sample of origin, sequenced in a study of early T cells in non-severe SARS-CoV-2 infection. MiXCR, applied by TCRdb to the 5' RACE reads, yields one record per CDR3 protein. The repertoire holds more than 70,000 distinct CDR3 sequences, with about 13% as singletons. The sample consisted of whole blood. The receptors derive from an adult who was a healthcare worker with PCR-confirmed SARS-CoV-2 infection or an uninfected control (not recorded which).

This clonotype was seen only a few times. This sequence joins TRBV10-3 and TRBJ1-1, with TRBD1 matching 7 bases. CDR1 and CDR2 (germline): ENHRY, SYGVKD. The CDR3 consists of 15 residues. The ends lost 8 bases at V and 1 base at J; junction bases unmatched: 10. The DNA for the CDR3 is TGTGCCATCGGCGGCGGGGGGACAGCGAACACTGAAGCTTTCTTT. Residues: CAIGGGGTANTEAFF.

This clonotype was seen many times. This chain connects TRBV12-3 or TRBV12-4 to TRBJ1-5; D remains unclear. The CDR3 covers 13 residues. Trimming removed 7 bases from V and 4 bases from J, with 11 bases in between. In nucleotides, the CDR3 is TGTGCCAGCACCGGCGGTGTTAATCAGCCCCAGCATTTT. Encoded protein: CASTGGVNQPQHF.

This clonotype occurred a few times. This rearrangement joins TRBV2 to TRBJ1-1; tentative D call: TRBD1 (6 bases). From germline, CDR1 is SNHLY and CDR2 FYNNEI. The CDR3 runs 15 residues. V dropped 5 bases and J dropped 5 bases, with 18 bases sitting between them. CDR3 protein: CASSNSAPRGTEAFF. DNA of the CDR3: TGTGCCAGCAGTAACTCTGCCCCCAGGGGAACTGAAGCTTTCTTT. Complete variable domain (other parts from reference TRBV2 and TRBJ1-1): EPEVTQTPSHQVTQMGQEVILRCVPISNHLYFYWYRQILGQKVEFLVSFYNNEISEKSEIFDDQFSVERPDGSNFTLKIRSTKLEDSAMYFCASSNSAPRGTEAFFGQGTRLTVV.

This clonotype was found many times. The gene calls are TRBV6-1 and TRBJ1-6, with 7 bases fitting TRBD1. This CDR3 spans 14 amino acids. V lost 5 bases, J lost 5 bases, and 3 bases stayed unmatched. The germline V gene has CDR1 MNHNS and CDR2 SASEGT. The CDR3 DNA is TGTGCCAGCAGTTCCGGGACAGATAATTCACCCCTCCACTTT. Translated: CASSSGTDNSPLHF.

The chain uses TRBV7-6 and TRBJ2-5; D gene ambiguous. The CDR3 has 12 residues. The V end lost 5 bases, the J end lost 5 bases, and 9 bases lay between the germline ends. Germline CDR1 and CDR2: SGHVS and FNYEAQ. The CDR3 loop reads CASSRPWETQYF. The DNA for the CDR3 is TGTGCCAGCAGCCGCCCCTGGGAGACCCAGTACTTC.

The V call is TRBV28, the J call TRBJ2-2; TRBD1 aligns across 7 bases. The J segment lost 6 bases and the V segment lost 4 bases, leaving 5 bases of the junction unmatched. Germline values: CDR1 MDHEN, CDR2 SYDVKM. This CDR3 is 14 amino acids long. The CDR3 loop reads CASSSPGQAGELFF. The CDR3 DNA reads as TGTGCCAGCAGTTCGCCAGGACAGGCCGGGGAGCTGTTTTTT.

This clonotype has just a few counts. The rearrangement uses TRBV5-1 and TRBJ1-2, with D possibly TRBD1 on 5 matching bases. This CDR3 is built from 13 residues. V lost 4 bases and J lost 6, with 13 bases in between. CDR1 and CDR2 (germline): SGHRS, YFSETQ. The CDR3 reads CASSLDTADGYTF. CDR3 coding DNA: TGCGCCAGCAGCCTGGACACTGCGGATGGCTACACCTTC.

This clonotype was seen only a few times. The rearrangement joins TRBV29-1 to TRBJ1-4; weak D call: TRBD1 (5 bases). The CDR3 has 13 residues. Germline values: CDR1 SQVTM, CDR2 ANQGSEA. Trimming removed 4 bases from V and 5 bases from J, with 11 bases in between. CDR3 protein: CSVGSGLNEKLFF. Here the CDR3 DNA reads TGCAGCGTTGGGTCAGGGCTGAATGAAAAACTGTTTTTT.

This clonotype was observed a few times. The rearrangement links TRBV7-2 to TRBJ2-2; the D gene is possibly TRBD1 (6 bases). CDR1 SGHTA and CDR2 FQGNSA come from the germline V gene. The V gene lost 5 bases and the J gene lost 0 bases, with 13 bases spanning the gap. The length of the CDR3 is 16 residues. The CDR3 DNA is TGTGCCAGCAGCAGAAGTACAGGGACGAACACCGGGGAGCTGTTTTTT. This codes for CASSRSTGTNTGELFF.

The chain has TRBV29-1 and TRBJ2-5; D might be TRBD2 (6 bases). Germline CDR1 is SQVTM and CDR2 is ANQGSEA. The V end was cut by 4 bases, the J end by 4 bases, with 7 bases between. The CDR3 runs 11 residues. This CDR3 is CSVGEVETQYF. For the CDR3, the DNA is TGCAGCGTTGGGGAGGTAGAGACCCAGTACTTC.

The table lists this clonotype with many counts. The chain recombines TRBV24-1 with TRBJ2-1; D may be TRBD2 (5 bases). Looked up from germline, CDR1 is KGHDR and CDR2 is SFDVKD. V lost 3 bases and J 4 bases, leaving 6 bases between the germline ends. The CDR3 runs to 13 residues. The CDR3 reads CATSDGGYNEQFF. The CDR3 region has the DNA TGTGCCACCAGTGATGGCGGGTACAATGAGCAGTTCTTC.

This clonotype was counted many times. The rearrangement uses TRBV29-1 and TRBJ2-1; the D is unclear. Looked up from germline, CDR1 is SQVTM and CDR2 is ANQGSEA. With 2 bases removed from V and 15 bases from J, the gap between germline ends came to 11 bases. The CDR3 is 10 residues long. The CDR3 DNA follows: TGCAGCGTTGAACGTAACCCGGCGTTCTTC. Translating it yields CSVERNPAFF.

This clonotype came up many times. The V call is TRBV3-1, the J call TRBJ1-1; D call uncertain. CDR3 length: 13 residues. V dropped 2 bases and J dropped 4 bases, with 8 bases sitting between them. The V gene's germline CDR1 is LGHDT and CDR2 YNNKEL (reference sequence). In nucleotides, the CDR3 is TGTGCCAGCAGCCAAATCAGTCTCACTGAAGCTTTCTTT. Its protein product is CASSQISLTEAFF.

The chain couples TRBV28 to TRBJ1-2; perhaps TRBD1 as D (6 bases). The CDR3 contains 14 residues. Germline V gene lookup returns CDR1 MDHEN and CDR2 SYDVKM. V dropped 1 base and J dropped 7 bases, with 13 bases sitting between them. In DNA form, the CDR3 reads TGTGCCAGCAGTTTATTAAAGGGGGGCACTGGCTACACCTTC. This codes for CASSLLKGGTGYTF.

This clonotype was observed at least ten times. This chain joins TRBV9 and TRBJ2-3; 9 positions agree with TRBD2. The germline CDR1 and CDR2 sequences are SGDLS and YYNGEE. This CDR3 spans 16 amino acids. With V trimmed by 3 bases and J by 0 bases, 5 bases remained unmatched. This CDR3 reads CASSEGLAASTDTQYF. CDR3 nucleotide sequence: TGTGCCAGCAGCGAGGGACTAGCTGCTAGCACAGATACGCAGTATTTT. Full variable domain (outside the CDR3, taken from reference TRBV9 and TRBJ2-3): DSGVTQTPKHLITATGQRVTLRCSPRSGDLSVYWYQQSLDQGLQFLIQYYNGEERAKGNILERFSAQQFPDLHSELNLSSLELGDSALYFCASSEGLAASTDTQYFGPGTRLTVL.

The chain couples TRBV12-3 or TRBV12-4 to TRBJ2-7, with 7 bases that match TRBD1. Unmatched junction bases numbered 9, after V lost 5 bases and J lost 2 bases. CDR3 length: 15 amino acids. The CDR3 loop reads CASSPHGDRPYEQYF. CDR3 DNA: TGTGCCAGCAGTCCGCACGGGGACAGACCCTACGAGCAGTACTTC.

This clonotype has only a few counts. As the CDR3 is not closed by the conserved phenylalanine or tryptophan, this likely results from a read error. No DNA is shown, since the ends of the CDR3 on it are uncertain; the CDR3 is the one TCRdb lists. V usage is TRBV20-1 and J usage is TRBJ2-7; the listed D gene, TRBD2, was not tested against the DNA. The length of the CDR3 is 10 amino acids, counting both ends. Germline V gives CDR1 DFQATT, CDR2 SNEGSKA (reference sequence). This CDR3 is CSARVAGKGL.

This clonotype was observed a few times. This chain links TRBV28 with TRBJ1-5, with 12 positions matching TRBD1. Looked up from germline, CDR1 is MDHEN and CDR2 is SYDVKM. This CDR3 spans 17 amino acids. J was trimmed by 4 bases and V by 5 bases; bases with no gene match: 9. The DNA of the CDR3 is TGTGCCAGCAGTATACCCCGGGACAGGGGGCGAAATCAGCCCCAGCATTTT. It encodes CASSIPRDRGRNQPQHF.

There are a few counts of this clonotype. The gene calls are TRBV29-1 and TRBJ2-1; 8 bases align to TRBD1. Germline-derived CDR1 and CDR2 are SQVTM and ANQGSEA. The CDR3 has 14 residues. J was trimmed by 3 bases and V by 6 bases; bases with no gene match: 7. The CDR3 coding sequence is TGCAGCGTCGACAAGACAGGGGTCTACAATGAGCAGTTCTTC. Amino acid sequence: CSVDKTGVYNEQFF.